The source of this T cell receptor (beta chain) is a study of cytomegalovirus exposure and HLA in healthy donors. Regarding the study as a whole: A later analysis appeared to link common viral pathogens to several of the most significant clusters. Testing in vitro showed a few CMV-associated chains specific for CMV antigens.

The germline V gene encodes CDR1 SQVTM and CDR2 ANQGSEA. V was clipped by 7 bases and J by 3 bases; unmatched bases: 7. There are 14 residues in the CDR3. Worth noting for this clone: Its antigen is currently unknown.

The PCR was carried out with 60 Vbeta primers and 13 Jbeta primers. The method was immunoSEQ multiplex PCR; TCRdb's version includes in-frame clones alone and lacks a portion of them. The table shows around 100,000 clones, with about three quarters occurring only once. This TCR derives from a female donor in good health and CMV-seropositive. The gene calls are TRBV29-1 and TRBJ2-1; 9 bases are shared with TRBD1. Material: PBMCs. The CDR3: CSGKGQGYYNEQFF. The CDR3 DNA reads as TGCAGCGGAAAGGGACAGGGCTACTACAATGAGCAGTTCTTC.